Ten or more counts support the clone carrying this T cell receptor beta chain. Its target is not known. The data were taken from a study of naive and memory T cell subsets. Study-wide results and caveats: In naive cells, over 85% of TCR sequences were seen only once. Naive repertoires, especially CD8, held a few larger clonotypes, possibly memory cells re-expressing CD45RA. From naive to CM, EM and EMRA, diversity decreased and Gini increased.

Both TRBC1 and TRBC2 were covered by a beta constant-region primer of two equimolar oligonucleotides. The ligated cDNA underwent four PCR rounds using SP2 and nested alpha and beta constant-region primers. Ligation attached a single-stranded oligonucleotide with a 12-nucleotide UMI and the SP2 primer to the cDNA 3' end. TCRdb re-analysed the UMI-ligation and nested PCR reads in MiXCR, keeping a single row per CDR3 protein. This sample has 98,000 or so distinct CDR3 sequences; roughly 15% occur once, and the top ten carry 2.8%. Sequencing was done on a sample of naive CD8+ T cells from blood. The receptor's source is a human donor in good health.

The CDR3 nucleotides read TGTGCCAGCAGCGTAGCTCTCAGCACAGATACGCAGTATTTT. This codes for CASSVALSTDTQYF. The chain recombines TRBV9 with TRBJ2-3; D gene unclear. V gave up 0 bases and J gave up 0 bases, with 5 bases separating them. The CDR3 loop spans 14 amino acids. CDR1 is SGDLS and CDR2 is YYNGEE in the germline V gene.